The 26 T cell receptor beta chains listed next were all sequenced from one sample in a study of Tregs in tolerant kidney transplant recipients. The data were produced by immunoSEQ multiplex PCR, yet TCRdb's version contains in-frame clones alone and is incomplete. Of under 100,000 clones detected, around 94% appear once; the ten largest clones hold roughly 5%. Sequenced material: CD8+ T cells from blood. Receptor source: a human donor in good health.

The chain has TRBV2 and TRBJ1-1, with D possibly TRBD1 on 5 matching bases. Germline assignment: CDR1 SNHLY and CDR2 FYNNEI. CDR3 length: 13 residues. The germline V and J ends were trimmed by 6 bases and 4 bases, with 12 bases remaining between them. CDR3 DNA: TGTGCCAGCAGAGACCCCGGGGCCACTGAAGCTTTCTTT. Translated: CASRDPGATEAFF. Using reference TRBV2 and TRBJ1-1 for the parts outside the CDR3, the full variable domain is EPEVTQTPSHQVTQMGQEVILRCVPISNHLYFYWYRQILGQKVEFLVSFYNNEISEKSEIFDDQFSVERPDGSNFTLKIRSTKLEDSAMYFCASRDPGATEAFFGQGTRLTVV.

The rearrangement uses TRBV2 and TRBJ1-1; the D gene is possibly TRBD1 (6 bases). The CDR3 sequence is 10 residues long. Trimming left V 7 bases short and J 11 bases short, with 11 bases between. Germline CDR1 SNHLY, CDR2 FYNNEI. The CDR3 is CASKGVVAFF. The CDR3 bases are TGTGCCAGCAAGGGGGTTGTTGCTTTCTTT.

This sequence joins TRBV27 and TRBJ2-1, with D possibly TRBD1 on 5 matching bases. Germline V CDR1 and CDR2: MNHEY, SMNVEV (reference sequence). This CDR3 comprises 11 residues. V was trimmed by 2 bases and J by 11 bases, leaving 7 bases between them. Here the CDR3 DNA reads TGTGCCAGCAGTTTAGTGGACAAGCAGTTCTTC. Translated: CASSLVDKQFF.

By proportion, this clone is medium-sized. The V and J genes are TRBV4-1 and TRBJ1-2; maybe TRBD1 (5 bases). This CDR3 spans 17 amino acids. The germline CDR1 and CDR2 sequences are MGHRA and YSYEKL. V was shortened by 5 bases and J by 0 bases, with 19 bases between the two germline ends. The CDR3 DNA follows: TGCGCCAGCAGCTTGAAACCTGACAGACTTTCTAACTATGGCTACACCTTC. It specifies CASSLKPDRLSNYGYTF.

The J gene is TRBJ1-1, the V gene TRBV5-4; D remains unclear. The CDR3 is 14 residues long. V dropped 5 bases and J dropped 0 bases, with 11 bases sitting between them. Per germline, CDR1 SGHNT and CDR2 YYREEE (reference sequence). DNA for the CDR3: TGTGCCAGCAGATCATACACGATGAACACTGAAGCTTTCTTT. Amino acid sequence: CASRSYTMNTEAFF.

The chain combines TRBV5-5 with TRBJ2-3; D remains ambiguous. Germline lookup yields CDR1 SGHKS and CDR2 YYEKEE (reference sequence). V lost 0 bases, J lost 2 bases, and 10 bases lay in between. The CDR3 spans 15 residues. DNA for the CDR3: TGTGCCAGCAGCTTGGGGGGATTTAACACAGATACGCAGTATTTT. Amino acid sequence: CASSLGGFNTDTQYF.

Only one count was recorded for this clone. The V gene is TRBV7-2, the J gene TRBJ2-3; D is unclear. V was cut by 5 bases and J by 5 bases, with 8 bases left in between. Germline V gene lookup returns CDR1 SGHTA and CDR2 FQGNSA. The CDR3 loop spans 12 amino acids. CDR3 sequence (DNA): TGTGCCAGCAGCCCGTTAAGAGATACGCAGTATTTT. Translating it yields CASSPLRDTQYF.

The CDR3 loop reads CASSLAEVDYEQYF. In DNA form, the CDR3 reads TGTGCCAGCAGCCTAGCGGAAGTAGATTACGAGCAGTACTTC. V usage is TRBV6-1 and J usage is TRBJ2-7, with 7 bases identical to TRBD2. CDR1 is MNHNS, CDR2 SASEGT, per germline. V lost 6 bases, J lost 4 bases, and 9 bases stayed unmatched. CDR3 size: 14 residues.

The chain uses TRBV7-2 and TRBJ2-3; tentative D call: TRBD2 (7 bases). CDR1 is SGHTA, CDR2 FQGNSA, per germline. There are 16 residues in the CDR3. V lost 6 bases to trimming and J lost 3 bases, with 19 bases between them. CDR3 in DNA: TGTGCCAGCAGACCCTTTGCGGGGGCCAGGACAGATACGCAGTATTTT. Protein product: CASRPFAGARTDTQYF.

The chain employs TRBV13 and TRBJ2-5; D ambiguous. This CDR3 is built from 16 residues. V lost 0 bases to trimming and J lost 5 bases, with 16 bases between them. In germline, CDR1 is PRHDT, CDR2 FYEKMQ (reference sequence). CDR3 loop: CASSLGPNSRAETQYF. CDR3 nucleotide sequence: TGTGCCAGCAGCTTAGGCCCGAATAGTAGGGCGGAGACCCAGTACTTC.

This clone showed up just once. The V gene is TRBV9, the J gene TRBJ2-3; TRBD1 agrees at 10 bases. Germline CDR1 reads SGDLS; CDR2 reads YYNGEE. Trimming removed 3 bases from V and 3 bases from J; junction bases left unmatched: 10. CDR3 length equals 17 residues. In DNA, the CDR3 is TGTGCCAGCAGCGACGTCGTAGACAGGGGGCTGACAGATACGCAGTATTTT. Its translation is CASSDVVDRGLTDTQYF.

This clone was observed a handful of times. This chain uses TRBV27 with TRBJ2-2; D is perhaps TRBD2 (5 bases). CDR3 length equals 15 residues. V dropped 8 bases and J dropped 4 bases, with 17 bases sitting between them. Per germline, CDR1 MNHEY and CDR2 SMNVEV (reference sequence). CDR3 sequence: CASGTRTGFTGELFF. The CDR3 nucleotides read TGTGCCAGCGGCACGAGGACGGGATTCACCGGGGAGCTGTTTTTT.

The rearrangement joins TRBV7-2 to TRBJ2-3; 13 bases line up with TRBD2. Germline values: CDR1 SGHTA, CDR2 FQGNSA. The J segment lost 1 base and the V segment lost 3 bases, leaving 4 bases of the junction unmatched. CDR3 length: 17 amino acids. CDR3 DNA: TGTGCCAGCAGCTTGTTCACTAGCGGGAGGGGCACAGATACGCAGTATTTT. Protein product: CASSLFTSGRGTDTQYF.

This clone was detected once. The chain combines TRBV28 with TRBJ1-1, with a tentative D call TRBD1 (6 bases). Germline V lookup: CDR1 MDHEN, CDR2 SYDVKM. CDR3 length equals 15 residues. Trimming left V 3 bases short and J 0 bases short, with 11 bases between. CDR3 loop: CASSLGALMNTEAFF. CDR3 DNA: TGTGCCAGCAGTTTGGGGGCTTTGATGAACACTGAAGCTTTCTTT.

CDR3 DNA sequence: TGTGCCAGCAGAAATCTTGTAGGTGGCTACACCTTC. The encoded protein is CASRNLVGGYTF. The chain couples TRBV27 to TRBJ1-2; D is unclear. The CDR3 contains 12 residues. The ends were cut back, 6 bases at V and 7 bases at J, with 12 bases in the middle. Germline V CDR1 and CDR2: MNHEY, SMNVEV (reference sequence).

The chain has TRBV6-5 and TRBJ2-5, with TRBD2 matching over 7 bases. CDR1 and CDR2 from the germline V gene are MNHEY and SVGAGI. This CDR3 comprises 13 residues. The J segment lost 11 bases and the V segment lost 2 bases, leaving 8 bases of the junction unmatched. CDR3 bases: TGTGCCAGCAGTTACGGGGGGGTGGGAGAGCAGTACTTC. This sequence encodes CASSYGGVGEQYF.

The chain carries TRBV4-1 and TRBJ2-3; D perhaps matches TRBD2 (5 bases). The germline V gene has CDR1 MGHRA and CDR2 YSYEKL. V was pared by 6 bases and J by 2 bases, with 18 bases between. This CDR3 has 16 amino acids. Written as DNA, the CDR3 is TGCGCCAGCAGTCCGACGAGGGCCCCACCCACAGATACGCAGTATTTT. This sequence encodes CASSPTRAPPTDTQYF.

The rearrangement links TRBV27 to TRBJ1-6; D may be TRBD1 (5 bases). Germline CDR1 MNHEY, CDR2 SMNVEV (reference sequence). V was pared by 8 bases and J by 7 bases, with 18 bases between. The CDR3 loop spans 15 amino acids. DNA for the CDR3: TGTGCCAGCCTGAAAACCCGGGACGCCAATTCACCCCTCCACTTT. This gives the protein CASLKTRDANSPLHF.

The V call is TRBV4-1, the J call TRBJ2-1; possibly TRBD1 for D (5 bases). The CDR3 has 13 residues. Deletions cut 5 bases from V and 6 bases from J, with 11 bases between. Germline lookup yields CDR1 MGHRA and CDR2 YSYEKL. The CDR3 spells CASSYRQFNEQFF. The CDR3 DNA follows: TGCGCCAGCAGCTACCGACAGTTCAATGAGCAGTTCTTC.

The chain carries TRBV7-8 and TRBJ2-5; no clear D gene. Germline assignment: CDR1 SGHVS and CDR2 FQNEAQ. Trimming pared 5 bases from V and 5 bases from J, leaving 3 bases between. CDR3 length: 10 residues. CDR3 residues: CASSLETQYF. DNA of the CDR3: TGTGCCAGCAGCCTGGAGACCCAGTACTTC. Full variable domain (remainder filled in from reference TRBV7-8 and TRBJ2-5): GAGVSQSPRYKVAKRGQDVALRCDPISGHVSLFWYQQALGQGPEFLTYFQNEAQLDKSGLPSDRFFAERPEGSVSTLKIQRTQQEDSAVYLCASSLETQYFGPGTRLLVL.

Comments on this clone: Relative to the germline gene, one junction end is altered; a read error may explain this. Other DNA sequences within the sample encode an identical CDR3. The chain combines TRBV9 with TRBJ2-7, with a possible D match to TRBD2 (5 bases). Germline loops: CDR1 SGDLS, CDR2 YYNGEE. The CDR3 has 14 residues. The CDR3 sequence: CASSVRADSYEQYF. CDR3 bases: TGTGCCAGCAGCGTTCGGGCGGACTCCTACGAGCAGTACTTT.

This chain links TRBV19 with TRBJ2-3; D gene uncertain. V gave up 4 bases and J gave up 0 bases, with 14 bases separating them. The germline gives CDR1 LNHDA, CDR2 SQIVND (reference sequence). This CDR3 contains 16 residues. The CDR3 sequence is CASSTLVGISTDTQYF. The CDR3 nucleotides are TGTGCCAGTAGTACCCTCGTTGGGATTAGCACAGATACGCAGTATTTT.

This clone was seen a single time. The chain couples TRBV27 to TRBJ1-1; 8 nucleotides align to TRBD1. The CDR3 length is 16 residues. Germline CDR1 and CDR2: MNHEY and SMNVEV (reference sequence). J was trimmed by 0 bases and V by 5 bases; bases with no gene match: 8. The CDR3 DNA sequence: TGTGCCAGCAGTGGACAGGGAGGAGGGGTGAACACTGAAGCTTTCTTT. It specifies CASSGQGGGVNTEAFF.

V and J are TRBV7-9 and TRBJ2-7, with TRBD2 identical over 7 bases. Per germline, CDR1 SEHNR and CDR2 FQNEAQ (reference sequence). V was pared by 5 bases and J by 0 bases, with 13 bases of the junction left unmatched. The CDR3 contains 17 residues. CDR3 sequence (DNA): TGTGCCAGCAGCCCCCGCTCTAGCGGTCCGACCTCCTACGAGCAGTACTTC. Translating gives CASSPRSSGPTSYEQYF. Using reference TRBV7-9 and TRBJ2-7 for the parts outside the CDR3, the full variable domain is DTGVSQNPRHKITKRGQNVTFRCDPISEHNRLYWYRQTLGQGPEFLTYFQNEAQLEKSRLLSDRFSAERPKGSFSTLEIQRTEQGDSAMYLCASSPRSSGPTSYEQYFGPGTRLTVT.

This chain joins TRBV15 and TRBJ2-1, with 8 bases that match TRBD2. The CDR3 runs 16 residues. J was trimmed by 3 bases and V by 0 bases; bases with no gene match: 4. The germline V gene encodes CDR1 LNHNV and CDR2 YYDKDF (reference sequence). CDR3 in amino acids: CATSRDRRGDYNEQFF. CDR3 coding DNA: TGTGCCACCAGCAGAGATAGGCGGGGGGACTACAATGAGCAGTTCTTC.

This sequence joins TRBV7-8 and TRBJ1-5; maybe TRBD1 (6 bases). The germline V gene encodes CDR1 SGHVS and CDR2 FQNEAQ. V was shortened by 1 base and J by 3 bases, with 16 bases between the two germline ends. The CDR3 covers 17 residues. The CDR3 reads CASSLVLGGLFNQPQHF. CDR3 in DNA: TGTGCCAGCAGCTTAGTGTTGGGGGGCCTTTTCAATCAGCCCCAGCATTTT.